This TCR beta chain was sequenced in a study of shared clonotypes between healthy human individuals. Evenly divided among several immunoSEQ plates was the genomic DNA of each subset. Sorted-subset replicate PCRs used around 200 ng of genomic DNA. This amount corresponded to tens of thousands of T cell genomes. Sequencing used immunoSEQ multiplex PCR; TCRdb keeps in-frame clones, though not all of them. This table has around 600,000 clones, roughly 95% appearing once. Study results and limitations: Sorted-subset samples were not fully sequenced, rarefaction indicated.

Germline V gives CDR1 SGHRS, CDR2 YFSETQ. With 4 bases removed from V and 1 base from J, the gap between germline ends came to 11 bases. CDR3 size: 14 residues. CD45RO-negative, CCR7-selected cells formed the naive CD8 fraction, which excluded terminally differentiated effector memory CD45RA+ cells. Remarks on this clone: Its antigen is not known.

This rearrangement joins TRBV5-1 to TRBJ1-1; D not resolved. The source is a woman aged 25 to 39 in good health. The sequenced sample was naive CD8+ T cells sorted from blood. The CDR3 spells CASSRREPNTEAFF. DNA for the CDR3: TGCGCCAGCAGCCGCCGGGAGCCGAACACTGAAGCTTTCTTT.